This TCR beta chain comes out of a study of T-cell reconstitution after alpha-beta-depleted transplantation in children. Regarding the study as a whole: Alpha-beta T cells present about two months after transplant were reported to originate from several hundred expanded graft clones.

In its sample, this clonotype was seen a few times. Antigen specificity is unknown. The V segment lost 3 bases and the J segment 2 bases; nucleotides outside the gene matches: 3. Germline V gene data show CDR1 as DFQATT and CDR2 as SNEGSKA (reference sequence). The CDR3 is made up of 13 amino acids. Using unique molecular identifiers, the investigators prepared the TCRbeta library. TCRdb processed the PCR reads anew with MiXCR; each CDR3 protein has one entry. The table lists hundreds of thousands of distinct CDR3 sequences, 25% of them singletons. The sequence derives from a girl aged 2 to 10 with Fanconi anemia, due to receive a stem cell transplant. The rearrangement links TRBV20-1 to TRBJ2-7; 8 bases agree with TRBD2. The material sequenced was PBMCs, taken before TCRalphabeta/CD19-depleted stem cell transplant. The CDR3 loop is CSASASGPYEQYF. CDR3 coding DNA: TGCAGTGCTAGTGCTAGCGGGCCCTACGAGCAGTACTTC.